The 19 T cell receptor beta chains below come from one sample, sequenced in a study of vaccination effects on CD4 cells after COVID-19. Some clones are missing from TCRdb's copy, which holds only in-frame ones; the method was immunoSEQ multiplex PCR. The sample shows about 41,000 clones, approximately 80% of them seen only once. Antigen-specific CD4+ T cells were expanded with viral peptide pools in the ViraFEST assay before sequencing. Upon completion of about ten days in culture, CD4+ T cells were isolated. Nucleocapsid antibody tests were negative, and the vaccine recipients had no prior SARS-CoV-2 infection. Their target antigens are unknown. This specimen was CD4+ T cells from PBMCs cultured with HCoV-NL63 spike peptides, taken before COVID-19 vaccination. These receptors were collected from a human donor who received a COVID-19 vaccine.

This chain connects TRBV12-3 or TRBV12-4 to TRBJ2-2; D unresolved. CDR3 length: 13 residues. V was clipped by 5 bases and J by 0 bases, with 4 bases between them. As DNA, the CDR3 is TGTGCCAGCAGTAGAGCGAACACCGGGGAGCTGTTTTTT. Translated: CASSRANTGELFF.

The chain's CDR3 is CASSSKDRGNTIYF. The CDR3 DNA reads TGTGCCAGCAGCTCCAAGGACAGGGGAAACACCATATATTTT. The chain is built from TRBV5-4 and TRBJ1-3; 7 nucleotides match TRBD1. V trimming: 3 bases; J trimming: 4 bases; junction bases outside the gene matches: 4. CDR1 is SGHNT, CDR2 YYREEE, per germline (reference sequence). The CDR3 loop spans 14 amino acids.

V is TRBV19 and J is TRBJ2-1; D gene unclear. Between the trimmed V and J ends, which lost 5 bases and 1 base, there was a span of 15 bases. CDR3 length equals 16 residues. CDR1 LNHDA and CDR2 SQIVND come from the germline V gene (reference sequence). The CDR3 DNA is TGTGCCAGTAGTCCACCTCCAGCGATTTCCTACAATGAGCAGTTCTTC. It specifies CASSPPPAISYNEQFF.

V and J are TRBV9 and TRBJ1-3; D might be TRBD1 (6 bases). The CDR3 has 14 amino acids. Trimming removed 4 bases from V and 4 bases from J, with 12 bases in between. CDR1 and CDR2 from the germline V gene are SGDLS and YYNGEE. CDR3 loop: CASSRGLQGNTIYF. CDR3 DNA sequence: TGTGCCAGCAGCCGGGGGCTTCAGGGAAACACCATATATTTT.

This chain links TRBV4-3 with TRBJ2-1; tentatively, D is TRBD2 (5 bases). The CDR3 totals 14 residues. V was cut by 3 bases and J by 3 bases, with 9 bases left in between. Germline V CDR1 and CDR2: LGHNA, YSLEER. CDR3 coding DNA: TGCGCCAGCAGCCAGGAAGGACTCTACAATGAGCAGTTCTTC. It codes for CASSQEGLYNEQFF.

This clone occurred once. The chain uses TRBV5-1 and TRBJ1-2; D perhaps matches TRBD1 (5 bases). Germline values: CDR1 SGHRS, CDR2 YFSETQ. The V gene lost 0 bases and the J gene lost 4 bases, with 10 bases spanning the gap. The CDR3 has 14 amino acids. The CDR3 region has the DNA TGCGCCAGCAGCTTGGATGTGACAGTCTATGGCTACACCTTC. Its translation: CASSLDVTVYGYTF.

The V and J genes are TRBV7-9 and TRBJ2-4; the D gene is possibly TRBD1 (5 bases). Trimming took 3 bases from V and 2 from J, leaving 8 bases between them. The length of the CDR3 is 14 residues. Germline loops: CDR1 SEHNR, CDR2 FQNEAQ (reference sequence). CDR3 nucleotide sequence: TGTGCCAGCAGCTTGGCAGGGACCAAAAACATTCAGTACTTC. Translated, it gives CASSLAGTKNIQYF.

The CDR3 reads CSANDRPFMNTEAFF. For the CDR3, the DNA is TGCAGTGCTAATGACAGGCCATTTATGAACACTGAAGCTTTCTTT. The chain recombines TRBV20-1 with TRBJ1-1; TRBD1 might be the D (6 bases). The V end was cut by 4 bases, the J end by 0 bases, with 15 bases between. CDR1 is DFQATT and CDR2 is SNEGSKA in the germline V gene (reference sequence). The CDR3 consists of 15 residues.

V usage is TRBV19 and J usage is TRBJ1-1; D not resolved. The V and J ends lost 4 bases and 0 bases respectively, with 9 bases between them. Germline V lookup: CDR1 LNHDA, CDR2 SQIVND (reference sequence). The CDR3 is made up of 14 amino acids. CDR3 in DNA: TGTGCCAGTAGTAGGCAGCAGGTGAACACTGAAGCTTTCTTT. Protein sequence: CASSRQQVNTEAFF.

The V call is TRBV24-1, the J call TRBJ2-1, with 13 positions matching TRBD2. The CDR3 runs to 18 residues. The germline V gene encodes CDR1 KGHDR and CDR2 SFDVKD. V was pared by 3 bases and J by 5 bases, with 9 bases of the junction left unmatched. The CDR3 sequence is CATSDIRTSGGLNNEQFF. The DNA of the CDR3 is TGTGCCACCAGTGATATAAGGACTAGCGGGGGCCTCAACAATGAGCAGTTCTTC.

The J gene is TRBJ1-4, the V gene TRBV30; a possible D gene is TRBD1 (5 bases). There are 16 residues in the CDR3. Trimming removed 0 bases at V and 12 bases at J, with 23 bases between. CDR1 and CDR2 from the germline V gene are GTSNPN and SVGIG (reference sequence). This CDR3 reads CAWSVAATSRVEELFF. The CDR3 DNA sequence: TGTGCCTGGAGTGTAGCCGCAACAAGCAGGGTAGAAGAACTGTTTTTT.

The J gene is TRBJ2-2, the V gene TRBV7-9; 8 bases agree with TRBD1. The CDR3 runs 16 residues. V lost 7 bases to trimming and J lost 5 bases; unmatched junction nucleotides: 12. Germline lookup yields CDR1 SEHNR and CDR2 FQNEAQ (reference sequence). The chain's CDR3 is CASTRRRQGRTGELFF. For the CDR3, the DNA is TGTGCCAGCACCCGGCGCCGACAGGGGCGAACCGGGGAGCTGTTTTTT.

Only a few counts were recorded for this clone. The chain has TRBV6-1 and TRBJ1-5; 7 bases are a match to TRBD1. Per germline, CDR1 MNHNS and CDR2 SASEGT. The CDR3 contains 16 residues. J gave up 0 bases and V 4 bases, and 6 bases lay outside the gene matches. The CDR3, as DNA: TGTGCCAGCAGTGGCGGGACAGTTTCTAGCAATCAGCCCCAGCATTTT. This encodes CASSGGTVSSNQPQHF.

The rearrangement joins TRBV28 to TRBJ1-6, with 10 bases fitting TRBD1. CDR3 length: 17 amino acids. Germline assignment: CDR1 MDHEN and CDR2 SYDVKM. V was clipped by 6 bases and J by 10 bases; unmatched bases: 15. CDR3 sequence: CASSPGQGVGIRSPLHF. Written as DNA, the CDR3 is TGTGCCAGCAGCCCAGGACAGGGGGTGGGTATAAGGTCACCCCTCCACTTT.

The CDR3 spells CASIRGEGGANVLTF. CDR3 in DNA: TGTGCCAGCATAAGGGGGGAGGGTGGGGCCAACGTCCTGACTTTC. V is TRBV2 and J is TRBJ2-6, with D possibly being TRBD2 (7 bases). V lost 7 bases and J 3 bases, leaving 13 bases between the germline ends. Germline-derived CDR1 and CDR2 are SNHLY and FYNNEI. The CDR3 spans 15 residues.

V gene TRBV4-3 combines with J gene TRBJ1-6, with a possible D match to TRBD1 (6 bases). V was cut by 3 bases and J by 13 bases, with 13 bases left in between. CDR1 and CDR2 (germline): LGHNA, YSLEER. This CDR3 contains 13 residues. The DNA for the CDR3 is TGCGCCAGCAGCCAGGGGGGGCGGAGTCCCCTCCACTTT. Amino acids: CASSQGGRSPLHF.

The chain uses TRBV18 and TRBJ1-5; D not resolved. Germline lookup yields CDR1 KGHSH and CDR2 LQKENI. The CDR3 spans 14 residues. V was cut by 3 bases and J by 7 bases, with 13 bases left in between. CDR3 sequence: CASSPNLQQQPQHF. The CDR3 region has the DNA TGTGCCAGCTCACCCAACCTCCAACAGCAGCCCCAGCATTTT.

The CDR3 loop is CASSTGPSSYEQYV. The DNA of the CDR3 is TGTGCCAGCAGTACCGGGCCTAGCTCCTACGAGCAGTACGTC. This chain links TRBV6-5 with TRBJ2-7; D unresolved. Germline V gene lookup returns CDR1 MNHEY and CDR2 SVGAGI. The CDR3 loop spans 14 amino acids. Trimming took 5 bases from V and 0 from J, leaving 11 bases between them.

The chain is built from TRBV9 and TRBJ1-3, with unresolved D. Trimming removed 1 base at V and 0 bases at J, with 8 bases between. The CDR3 contains 15 residues. Germline V lookup: CDR1 SGDLS, CDR2 YYNGEE. CDR3 region: CASSVNQDSGNTIYF. For the CDR3, the DNA is TGTGCCAGCAGCGTAAACCAGGACTCTGGAAACACCATATATTTT.